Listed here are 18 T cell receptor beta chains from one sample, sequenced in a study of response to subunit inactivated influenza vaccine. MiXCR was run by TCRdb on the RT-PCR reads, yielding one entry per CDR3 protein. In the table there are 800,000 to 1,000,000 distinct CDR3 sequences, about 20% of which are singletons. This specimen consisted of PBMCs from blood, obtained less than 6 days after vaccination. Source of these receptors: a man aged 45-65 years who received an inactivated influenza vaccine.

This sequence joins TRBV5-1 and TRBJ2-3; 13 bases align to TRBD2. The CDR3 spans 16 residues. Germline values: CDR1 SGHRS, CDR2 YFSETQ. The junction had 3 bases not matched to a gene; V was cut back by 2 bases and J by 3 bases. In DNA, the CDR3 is TGCGCCAGCAGCTTCCTACTAGCGGGAGGGACAGATACGCAGTATTTT. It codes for CASSFLLAGGTDTQYF.

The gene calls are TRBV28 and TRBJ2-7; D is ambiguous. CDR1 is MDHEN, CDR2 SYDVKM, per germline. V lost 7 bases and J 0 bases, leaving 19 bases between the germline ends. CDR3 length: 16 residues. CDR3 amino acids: CASTPLGDRDSYEQYF. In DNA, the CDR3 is TGTGCCAGCACCCCTCTCGGTGATAGGGACTCCTACGAGCAGTACTTC.

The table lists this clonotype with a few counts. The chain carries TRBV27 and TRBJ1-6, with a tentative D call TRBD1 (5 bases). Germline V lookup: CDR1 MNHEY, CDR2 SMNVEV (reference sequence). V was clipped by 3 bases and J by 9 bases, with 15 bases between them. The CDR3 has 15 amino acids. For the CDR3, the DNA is TGTGCCAGCAGTTTTTCTCCAGGGATACCTTCACCCCTCCACTTT. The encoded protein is CASSFSPGIPSPLHF.

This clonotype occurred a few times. In DNA, the CDR3 is TGTGCCAGCAGTCACAGGGGGCGCCAAAACATTCAGTACTTC. Its translation: CASSHRGRQNIQYF. The chain has TRBV28 and TRBJ2-4; 9 bases are a match to TRBD1. The CDR3 has 14 residues. CDR1 is MDHEN and CDR2 is SYDVKM in the germline V gene. With 5 bases clipped from V and 5 bases from J, the junction kept 4 bases outside the gene matches.

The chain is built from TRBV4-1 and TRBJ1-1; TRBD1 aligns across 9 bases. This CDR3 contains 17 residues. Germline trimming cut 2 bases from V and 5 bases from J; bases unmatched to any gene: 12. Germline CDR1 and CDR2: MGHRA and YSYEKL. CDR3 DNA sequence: TGCGCCAGCAGCCAACCCCGGGACAGGGAGGGTTGGACTGAAGCTTTCTTT. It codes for CASSQPRDREGWTEAFF.

The CDR3 region has the DNA TGTGCCAGCCCGCCAGGGGTGGGCACAGATACGCAGTATTTT. Protein sequence: CASPPGVGTDTQYF. The gene calls are TRBV7-9 and TRBJ2-3; weak D call: TRBD1 (6 bases). Trimming removed 8 bases at V and 1 base at J, with 13 bases between. CDR1 and CDR2 (germline): SEHNR, FQNEAQ (reference sequence). The CDR3 is made up of 14 amino acids.

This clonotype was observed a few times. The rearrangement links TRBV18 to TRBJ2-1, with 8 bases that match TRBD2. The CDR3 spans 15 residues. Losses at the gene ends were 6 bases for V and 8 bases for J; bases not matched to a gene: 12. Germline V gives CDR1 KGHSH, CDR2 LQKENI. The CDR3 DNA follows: TGTGCCAGCTCCCCAGGCGGGGGGTTGAGGGATGAGCAGTTCTTC. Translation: CASSPGGGLRDEQFF.

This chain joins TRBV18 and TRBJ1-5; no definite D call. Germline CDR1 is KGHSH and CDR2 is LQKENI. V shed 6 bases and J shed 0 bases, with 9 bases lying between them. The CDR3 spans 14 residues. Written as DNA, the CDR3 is TGTGCCAGCTCCGAGGGAAATAGCAATCAGCCCCAGCATTTT. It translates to CASSEGNSNQPQHF. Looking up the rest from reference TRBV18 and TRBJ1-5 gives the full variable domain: NAGVMQNPRHLVRRRGQEARLRCSPMKGHSHVYWYRQLPEEGLKFMVYLQKENIIDESGMPKERFSAEFPKEGPSILRIQQVVRGDSAAYFCASSEGNSNQPQHFGDGTRLSIL.

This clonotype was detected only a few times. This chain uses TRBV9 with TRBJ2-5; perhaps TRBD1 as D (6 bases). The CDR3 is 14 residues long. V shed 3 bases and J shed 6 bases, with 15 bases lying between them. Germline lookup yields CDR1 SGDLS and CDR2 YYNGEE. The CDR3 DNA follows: TGTGCCAGCAGCGAAAGCAGGGGCTGGAAGACCCAGTACTTC. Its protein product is CASSESRGWKTQYF. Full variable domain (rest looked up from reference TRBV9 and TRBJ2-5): DSGVTQTPKHLITATGQRVTLRCSPRSGDLSVYWYQQSLDQGLQFLIQYYNGEERAKGNILERFSAQQFPDLHSELNLSSLELGDSALYFCASSESRGWKTQYFGPGTRLLVL.

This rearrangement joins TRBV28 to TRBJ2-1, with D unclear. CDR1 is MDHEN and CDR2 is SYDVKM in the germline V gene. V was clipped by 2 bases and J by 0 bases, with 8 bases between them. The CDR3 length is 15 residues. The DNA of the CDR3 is TGTGCCAGCAGTTTAAGTTTTAGCTCCTACAATGAGCAGTTCTTC. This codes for CASSLSFSSYNEQFF.

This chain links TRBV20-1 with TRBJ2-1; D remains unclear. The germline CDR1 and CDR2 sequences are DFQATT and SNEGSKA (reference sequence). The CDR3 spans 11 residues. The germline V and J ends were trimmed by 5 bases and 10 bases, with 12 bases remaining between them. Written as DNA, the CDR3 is TGCAGTGCTCCTGTTGACTTCGAGCAGTTCTTC. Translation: CSAPVDFEQFF.

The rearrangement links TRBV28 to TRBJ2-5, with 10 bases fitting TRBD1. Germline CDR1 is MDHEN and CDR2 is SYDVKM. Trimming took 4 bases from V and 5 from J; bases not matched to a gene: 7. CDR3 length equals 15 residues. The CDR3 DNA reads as TGTGCCAGCAGTTCGACAGGGGGCTGGATGGAGACCCAGTACTTC. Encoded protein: CASSSTGGWMETQYF.

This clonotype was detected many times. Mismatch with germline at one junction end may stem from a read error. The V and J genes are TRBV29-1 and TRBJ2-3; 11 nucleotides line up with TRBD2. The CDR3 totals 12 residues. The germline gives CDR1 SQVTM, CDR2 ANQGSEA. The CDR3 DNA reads TGCAGCGTTGGGGTCCTGACGGGGACTAGCGGTTTT. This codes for CSVGVLTGTSGF.

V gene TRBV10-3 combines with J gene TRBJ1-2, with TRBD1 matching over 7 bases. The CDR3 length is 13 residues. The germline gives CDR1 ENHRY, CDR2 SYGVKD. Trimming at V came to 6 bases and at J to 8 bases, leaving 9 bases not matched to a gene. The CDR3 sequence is CAISQDRERGYTF. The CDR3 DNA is TGTGCCATCAGCCAAGACAGGGAAAGAGGCTACACCTTC.

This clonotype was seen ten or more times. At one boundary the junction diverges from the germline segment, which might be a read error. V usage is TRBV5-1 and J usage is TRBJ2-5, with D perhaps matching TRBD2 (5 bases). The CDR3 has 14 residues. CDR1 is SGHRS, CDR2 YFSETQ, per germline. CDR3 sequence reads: CASSLSGNQETQYF. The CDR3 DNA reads TGTGCCAGCAGCTTATCGGGGAACCAAGAGACCCAGTACTTC.

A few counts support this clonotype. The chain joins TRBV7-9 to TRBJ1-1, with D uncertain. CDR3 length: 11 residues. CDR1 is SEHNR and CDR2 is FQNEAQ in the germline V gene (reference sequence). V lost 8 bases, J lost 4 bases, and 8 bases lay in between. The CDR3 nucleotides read TGTGCCAGCGGGAAGAGCACTGAAGCTTTCTTT. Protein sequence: CASGKSTEAFF. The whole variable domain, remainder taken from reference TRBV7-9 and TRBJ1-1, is DTGVSQNPRHKITKRGQNVTFRCDPISEHNRLYWYRQTLGQGPEFLTYFQNEAQLEKSRLLSDRFSAERPKGSFSTLEIQRTEQGDSAMYLCASGKSTEAFFGQGTRLTVV.

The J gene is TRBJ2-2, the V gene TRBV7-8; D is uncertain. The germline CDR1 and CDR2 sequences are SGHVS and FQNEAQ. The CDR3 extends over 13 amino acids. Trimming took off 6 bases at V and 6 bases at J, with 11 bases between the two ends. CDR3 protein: CASRVPRAGELFF. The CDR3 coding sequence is TGTGCCAGCAGAGTACCTCGGGCCGGGGAGCTGTTTTTT.

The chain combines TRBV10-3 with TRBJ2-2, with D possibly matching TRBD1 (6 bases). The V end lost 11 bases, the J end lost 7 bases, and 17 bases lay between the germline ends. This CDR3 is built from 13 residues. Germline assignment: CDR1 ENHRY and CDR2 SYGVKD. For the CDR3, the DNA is TGTGCCGCCCGGACAGCCCGGGACGGGGAGCTGTTTTTT. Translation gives CAARTARDGELFF.